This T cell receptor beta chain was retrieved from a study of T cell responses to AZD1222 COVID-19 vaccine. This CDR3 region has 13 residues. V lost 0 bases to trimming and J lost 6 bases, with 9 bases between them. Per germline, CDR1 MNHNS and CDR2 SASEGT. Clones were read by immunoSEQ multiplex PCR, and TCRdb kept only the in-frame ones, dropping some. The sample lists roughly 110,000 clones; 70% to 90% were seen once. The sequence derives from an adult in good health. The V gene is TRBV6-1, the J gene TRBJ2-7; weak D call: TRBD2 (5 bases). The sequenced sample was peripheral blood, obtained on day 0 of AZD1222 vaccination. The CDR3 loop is CASSEALRGEQYF. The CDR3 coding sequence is TGTGCCAGCAGTGAAGCGCTTCGGGGCGAGCAGTACTTC.